The 11 T cell receptor beta chains presented below share a single source sample, sequenced in a study of molecular identifiers for immune sequencing clone quantification (dated by TCRdb to the late 2010s). Library preparation used PCR. Instrument used: NextSeq 500. TCRdb's own reprocessing of the public reads used fastp at Q25 and MiXCR and kept productive beta chains. Duplicate CDR3 protein sequences are folded into a single record with the most common DNA and genes. This sample comprises about 630,000 distinct CDR3 sequences, roughly 27% of them detected only once. Of the sample, 0.75% to 0.8% falls within the top ten clones. The sample comprised naive CD8+ T cells from blood, with Jurkat cell RNA spiked in. In light of the paper, this sample's cell subset or site label describes: FACS-sorted CD8+CD4-CCR7+CD45RA+ naive T cells. These receptors originate from a human donor in good health. Some libraries in this study had Jurkat cell RNA spiked in.

Notes on this clonotype: Being one base from a much bigger clone, this may be a read error. The genes are TRBV6-5 and TRBJ2-5; D call uncertain. The germline gives CDR1 MNHEY, CDR2 SVGAGI. This CDR3 is built from 15 residues. As DNA, the CDR3 is TGTGCCAGCAGACCGTCCATTGCCGATCAAGATACCCAGTACTTC. It is translated as CASRPSIADQDTQYF.

On this clonotype itself: One base away lies a much larger clone, so this may be a sequencing read error. Because it lacks the conserved phenylalanine or tryptophan at the end, this CDR3 is likely a read error. The chain has TRBV7-2 and TRBJ2-7; D is undetermined. With 1 base removed from V and 6 bases from J, the gap between germline ends came to 13 bases. The CDR3 sequence is 14 residues long. The germline V gene has CDR1 SGHTA and CDR2 FQGNSA. The CDR3: CASSLVAGQIEQYL. The CDR3 region has the DNA TGTGCCAGCAGCTTAGTGGCAGGCCAAATCGAGCAGTACCTC.

This clonotype was seen at least ten times. J is TRBJ2-5 and V is TRBV6-6; the D is unclear. V lost 6 bases and J lost 4, with 18 bases in between. Germline CDR1 and CDR2: MNHNY and SVGAGI (reference sequence). The CDR3 runs to 15 residues. CDR3: CASRSTILARETQYF. In nucleotides, the CDR3 is TGTGCCAGCAGATCGACAATACTCGCACGAGAGACCCAGTACTTC.

This clonotype has a count of ten or more. The genes are TRBV29-1 and TRBJ2-2; 9 bases fit TRBD1. The V gene end was trimmed by 6 bases and the J gene end by 3 bases; junction bases not matched to a gene: 8. From germline, CDR1 is SQVTM and CDR2 ANQGSEA. The length of the CDR3 is 15 residues. CDR3 nucleotides: TGCAGCGTCTTGGGGTGGACAGGGGACACCGGGGAGCTGTTTTTT. Protein: CSVLGWTGDTGELFF.

The chain is built from TRBV4-1 and TRBJ2-7; 14 bases are shared with TRBD2. Germline V gene data show CDR1 as MGHRA and CDR2 as YSYEKL. The CDR3 runs to 17 residues. Losses at the gene ends were 1 base for V and 2 bases for J; bases not matched to a gene: 4. The CDR3 DNA is TGCGCCAGCAGCCAAGGGACTAGCGGGAGGCTCCCCTACGAGCAGTACTTC. Translated: CASSQGTSGRLPYEQYF.

A remark on this clonotype: Compared with germline, one end of the junction differs, possibly owing to a read error. The genes are TRBV10-2 and TRBJ1-2, with TRBD1 matching 7 bases. This CDR3 has 15 amino acids. Germline-derived CDR1 and CDR2 are WSHSY and SAAADI. For the CDR3, the DNA is TGCGCCAGCAGTGAGTCGAAGGGACAGATCTATGGCTGCACCTTC. Translation: CASSESKGQIYGCTF.

This clonotype appeared a few times. The rearrangement joins TRBV28 to TRBJ2-6; D is ambiguous. Germline V gene sequence: CDR1 MDHEN, CDR2 SYDVKM. The CDR3 loop spans 13 amino acids. V gave up 6 bases and J gave up 4 bases, with 7 bases separating them. The CDR3 DNA sequence: TGTGCCAGCAGCCATCCCGGGGCCAACGTCCTGACTTTC. This codes for CASSHPGANVLTF.

The chain links TRBV7-6 to TRBJ1-1; tentatively, D is TRBD1 (5 bases). The V gene's germline CDR1 is SGHVS and CDR2 FNYEAQ. This CDR3 has 14 residues. V was trimmed by 2 bases and J by 1 base, leaving 8 bases between them. CDR3 region: CASSLTGPNTEAFF. The CDR3 DNA sequence: TGTGCCAGCAGCTTAACAGGACCGAACACTGAAGCTTTCTTT.

The V and J genes are TRBV3-1 and TRBJ2-7, with D possibly matching TRBD2 (6 bases). V lost 0 bases to trimming and J lost 6 bases, with 15 bases between them. The CDR3 runs to 15 residues. CDR1 is LGHDT and CDR2 is YNNKEL in the germline V gene (reference sequence). CDR3 loop: CASSQDRGWRIEQYF. CDR3 in DNA: TGTGCCAGCAGCCAAGATCGGGGGTGGAGGATCGAGCAGTACTTC.

This clonotype was seen a handful of times. The V call is TRBV28, the J call TRBJ2-1; TRBD2 aligns across 14 bases. This CDR3 spans 15 amino acids. V shed 6 bases and J 7 bases; nucleotides not matched to a gene: 5. CDR1 is MDHEN and CDR2 is SYDVKM in the germline V gene. CDR3 nucleotides: TGTGCCAGCAGCGGGGGACTAGCGGGAGTGAATGAGCAGTTCTTC. Protein sequence: CASSGGLAGVNEQFF.

This clonotype was recorded many times. The genes are TRBV20-1 and TRBJ2-7, with 9 bases identical to TRBD2. This CDR3 spans 12 amino acids. Trimming removed 3 bases from V and 9 bases from J; junction bases left unmatched: 6. Germline V gene lookup returns CDR1 DFQATT and CDR2 SNEGSKA (reference sequence). The CDR3 coding sequence is TGCAGTGCTAGGCCTAGCGGGGTGGTGCAGTACTTC. This encodes CSARPSGVVQYF.